This T cell receptor (beta chain) was retrieved from a study of cytomegalovirus exposure and HLA in healthy donors. The V end lost 4 bases, the J end lost 1 base, and 5 bases lay between the germline ends. Germline lookup yields CDR1 SGHVS and CDR2 FQNEAQ. CDR3 length: 13 residues. PCR used 60 Vbeta primers and 13 Jbeta primers. The table came from immunoSEQ multiplex PCR; TCRdb's copy has only in-frame clones and leaves some out. The sample has about 31,000 clones; around two fifths are singletons. This chain links TRBV7-8 with TRBJ2-1, with D hard to call. This sequence originates from a woman in her forties or fifties in good health and CMV-seronegative. The sequencing input was PBMCs. CDR3 protein: CASSSPSYNEQFF. In DNA, the CDR3 is TGTGCCAGCAGCTCCCCTTCCTACAATGAGCAGTTCTTC.